This TCR beta chain was documented in a study of CD8 T cell repertoires and HIV-1 epitope variants. Study overall: Twenty-five autologous and known Gag and Nef epitope variant peptides each stimulated T cells separately.

The CDR3 is 15 residues long. Trimming took 6 bases from V and 2 from J, leaving 19 bases between them. CDR1 and CDR2 from the germline V gene are GTSNPN and SVGIG (reference sequence). This clone was observed a single time. Its antigen is currently unknown. TCRdb's copy holds only in-frame clones and misses some; the assay was immunoSEQ multiplex PCR. Of over 5,000 clones in the sample, under 70% are singletons; the top ten hold 44%. J is TRBJ1-2 and V is TRBV30, with a weak D call TRBD1 (6 bases). What was sequenced was cultured CD8+ T cells derived from PBMCs. The origin of this receptor is a male donor with HIV. The chain's CDR3 is CACPAPGGPNYGYTF. As DNA, the CDR3 is TGTGCCTGTCCCGCCCCGGGGGGGCCGAACTATGGCTACACCTTC.